Sequencing of this T cell receptor beta chain was carried out in a study of blood T cell repertoires in COVID-19. In the study overall: Some COVID-19 samples were acute and others convalescent; all came from the United States, Italy and Spain. From T cells, B-cell-depleted T cells, or PBMCs came the material, which was cDNA or gDNA.

Original processing notes: Quantification of nucleated cells was approximated via reference gene primer amplification. Assay: immunoSEQ multiplex PCR; the TCRdb copy retains only in-frame clones and omits some. From that table come the V and J calls and clone size; the DNA was used to work out D and trimming. Of under 95,000 clones listed, 87% are singletons. Deletions cut 5 bases from V and 0 bases from J, with 11 bases between. CDR1 is MNHEY and CDR2 is SVGAGI in the germline V gene. CDR3 length equals 15 residues. This clone has only a few counts. Material: peripheral blood. This chain uses TRBV6-5 with TRBJ1-5; tentatively, D is TRBD1 (5 bases). This sequence originates from a human donor with acute or convalescent COVID-19. The donor label of this sample is uncertain. The CDR3 spells CASSLQAYSNQPQHF. The CDR3 DNA reads TGTGCCAGCAGTCTACAGGCTTATAGCAATCAGCCCCAGCATTTT.